These 29 T cell receptor beta chains came from one sample sequenced in a study of cytomegalovirus exposure and HLA in healthy donors. PCR was performed using 60 Vbeta and 13 Jbeta primers. Clones were read by immunoSEQ multiplex PCR, and TCRdb kept only the in-frame ones, dropping some. The data contain 140,000 or so clones, approximately 72% of them singletons. Sample: PBMCs. These receptors were taken from a woman in her sixties or seventies in good health and CMV-seronegative.

The chain links TRBV5-4 to TRBJ2-5, with 10 bases fitting TRBD1. J was trimmed by 5 bases and V by 3 bases; bases with no gene match: 10. This CDR3 comprises 16 residues. Per germline, CDR1 SGHNT and CDR2 YYREEE (reference sequence). CDR3 coding DNA: TGTGCCAGCAGCTCCCCGGGACAGGGGCCTGGGGAGACCCAGTACTTC. This encodes CASSSPGQGPGETQYF.

V gene TRBV28 combines with J gene TRBJ2-7; possible D gene TRBD1, 6 bases. The CDR3 consists of 15 residues. V lost 5 bases and J lost 2, with 16 bases in between. CDR1 and CDR2 from the germline V gene are MDHEN and SYDVKM. The CDR3 DNA follows: TGTGCCAGCAGTCCTCCCGGTCAGGGGACCTACGAGCAGTACTTC. It yields the protein CASSPPGQGTYEQYF.

This chain links TRBV7-2 with TRBJ1-2; D not resolved. Trimming stripped 5 bases from V and 2 bases from J, with 9 bases between. This CDR3 is 13 amino acids long. From germline, CDR1 is SGHTA and CDR2 FQGNSA. The CDR3 DNA reads TGTGCCAGCAGCCCTGACGGGAACTATGGCTACACCTTC. Its translation is CASSPDGNYGYTF.

A word on this clone: A read error may produce the germline difference seen at one junction end. At the DNA level, this CDR3 is encoded by other sequences in the same sample as well. This chain links TRBV5-8 with TRBJ1-1, with D tentatively TRBD1 (6 bases). Per the germline V gene, CDR1 is SGHTS and CDR2 is YDEGEE. This CDR3 has 14 amino acids. In DNA form, the CDR3 reads TGTGCCAGCAGCCTCCCAGGGGAGAGGACTGAAGCGTTCTTT. It codes for CASSLPGERTEAFF. The variable domain in full, with the rest retrieved from reference TRBV5-8 and TRBJ1-1, is EAGVTQSPTHLIKTRGQQATLRCSPISGHTSVYWYQQALGLGLQFLLWYDEGEERNRGNFPPRFSGRQFPNYSSELNVNALELEDSALYLCASSLPGERTEAFFGQGTRLTVV.

This clone was seen a single time. The CDR3 sequence: CASEGASGQPQHF. CDR3 nucleotide sequence: TGTGCCAGCGAGGGGGCCTCGGGTCAGCCCCAGCATTTT. The rearrangement uses TRBV19 and TRBJ1-5; 7 nucleotides align to TRBD1. The CDR3 spans 13 residues. J lost 6 bases, V lost 9 bases, and 8 bases had no gene match. Germline V CDR1 and CDR2: LNHDA, SQIVND (reference sequence).

The V call is TRBV19, the J call TRBJ2-5; 10 positions match TRBD1. Germline-derived CDR1 and CDR2 are LNHDA and SQIVND (reference sequence). The junction had 8 bases not matched to a gene; V was cut back by 6 bases and J by 7 bases. This CDR3 is 14 amino acids long. The DNA for the CDR3 is TGTGCCAGTAGGCGACAGGGGGCGGAGGGGACCCAGTACTTC. It yields the protein CASRRQGAEGTQYF.

The V and J genes are TRBV6-1 and TRBJ2-7, with a tentative D call TRBD2 (7 bases). The V gene lost 2 bases and the J gene lost 5 bases, with 13 bases spanning the gap. Germline values: CDR1 MNHNS, CDR2 SASEGT. The CDR3 runs to 14 residues. In DNA, the CDR3 is TGTGCCAGCAGTGAAAATTTCGGGGGGCACGAGCAGTACTTC. Its translation: CASSENFGGHEQYF.

The chain recombines TRBV5-6 with TRBJ2-5, with 14 bases lining up with TRBD2. With 4 bases clipped from V and 0 bases from J, the junction kept 11 bases outside the gene matches. CDR1 and CDR2 (germline): SGHDT, YYEEEE. The CDR3 length is 19 residues. This CDR3 is CASSALPGTSGGYQETQYF. The CDR3, as DNA: TGTGCCAGCAGCGCCCTCCCCGGGACTAGCGGGGGCTACCAAGAGACCCAGTACTTC.

The genes are TRBV7-9 and TRBJ2-3; 12 bases are shared with TRBD2. This CDR3 comprises 16 residues. Germline CDR1 is SEHNR and CDR2 is FQNEAQ (reference sequence). V trimming: 3 bases; J trimming: 4 bases; junction bases outside the gene matches: 5. CDR3: CASSFSTSGGSDTQYF. Written as DNA, the CDR3 is TGTGCCAGCAGCTTTTCGACTAGCGGGGGATCAGATACGCAGTATTTT.

V and J are TRBV7-2 and TRBJ1-4; 9 bases fit TRBD1. The V gene's germline CDR1 is SGHTA and CDR2 FQGNSA. The CDR3 loop spans 15 amino acids. V lost 1 base to trimming and J lost 5 bases; unmatched junction nucleotides: 2. CDR3 amino acids: CASSLEDRGNEKLFF. As DNA, the CDR3 is TGTGCCAGCAGCTTAGAGGACAGGGGAAATGAAAAACTGTTTTTT.

The V gene is TRBV7-9, the J gene TRBJ1-2, with D possibly being TRBD1 (5 bases). CDR3 size: 12 residues. Trimming left V 1 base short and J 6 bases short, with 6 bases between. Germline-derived CDR1 and CDR2 are SEHNR and FQNEAQ (reference sequence). The CDR3 loop reads CASSLGGDGYTF. The CDR3 DNA is TGTGCCAGCAGCTTAGGGGGGGATGGCTACACCTTC.

The chain has TRBV28 and TRBJ2-1; possible D gene TRBD2, 6 bases. Per the germline V gene, CDR1 is MDHEN and CDR2 is SYDVKM. Trimming removed 3 bases at V and 10 bases at J, with 19 bases between. The CDR3 contains 15 residues. The CDR3 nucleotides are TGTGCCAGCAGTTTTTTGTTGGGGGGTAGGGGCGAGCAGTTCTTC. This sequence encodes CASSFLLGGRGEQFF.

This chain uses TRBV2 with TRBJ2-3; TRBD2 matches 9 bases. Germline V lookup: CDR1 SNHLY, CDR2 FYNNEI. The CDR3 is 15 amino acids. V shed 2 bases, J shed 3 bases, and the junction held 3 bases outside the gene matches. The CDR3 loop is CASSEQRGVTDTQYF. In DNA form, the CDR3 reads TGTGCCAGCAGTGAACAGCGGGGGGTTACAGATACGCAGTATTTT.

This clone was detected only a few times. The genes are TRBV6-1 and TRBJ1-1; TRBD1 matches at 9 bases. The V and J ends lost 0 bases and 11 bases, in that order; junction bases with no gene match: 13. Germline V gene sequence: CDR1 MNHNS, CDR2 SASEGT. The CDR3 has 16 amino acids. The CDR3 region is CASSEAAPGQGFWAFF. In nucleotides, the CDR3 is TGTGCCAGCAGTGAAGCCGCTCCGGGACAGGGTTTTTGGGCTTTCTTT.

This chain links TRBV27 with TRBJ1-6, with D perhaps TRBD1 (5 bases). This CDR3 region has 12 residues. Germline V lookup: CDR1 MNHEY, CDR2 SMNVEV (reference sequence). V was cut by 9 bases and J by 7 bases, with 10 bases left in between. The CDR3 coding sequence is TGTGCCAGTCGCCGGGGGAATTCACCCCTCCACTTT. It specifies CASRRGNSPLHF.

This clone was counted only a few times. This CDR3 is also generated by other DNA sequences in the sample. The chain recombines TRBV7-2 with TRBJ1-2; D gene ambiguous. The germline V and J ends were trimmed by 5 bases and 5 bases, with 9 bases remaining between them. Germline values: CDR1 SGHTA, CDR2 FQGNSA. The CDR3 is 12 amino acids. CDR3 DNA: TGTGCCAGCAGCCTCGCGGGGTATGGCTACACCTTC. Translation: CASSLAGYGYTF.

J is TRBJ2-1 and V is TRBV7-8, with 8 bases matching TRBD2. Germline V CDR1 and CDR2: SGHVS, FQNEAQ. There are 17 residues in the CDR3. The V segment lost 5 bases and the J segment 0 bases; nucleotides outside the gene matches: 9. CDR3 residues: CASSLLAGLISYNEQFF. The CDR3 nucleotides read TGTGCCAGCAGCCTTTTAGCGGGATTGATCTCCTACAATGAGCAGTTCTTC.

This clone was seen only a few times. The chain is built from TRBV5-4 and TRBJ2-7; TRBD2 agrees at 12 bases. Per germline, CDR1 SGHNT and CDR2 YYREEE (reference sequence). J lost 0 bases, V lost 9 bases, and 7 bases had no gene match. The CDR3 contains 15 residues. The CDR3 sequence: CATLAGGPNSYEQYF. CDR3 nucleotide sequence: TGTGCCACTCTAGCGGGGGGGCCTAACTCCTACGAGCAGTACTTC. Full variable domain (rest looked up from reference TRBV5-4 and TRBJ2-7): ETGVTQSPTHLIKTRGQQVTLRCSSQSGHNTVSWYQQALGQGPQFIFQYYREEENGRGNFPPRFSGLQFPNYSSELNVNALELDDSALYLCATLAGGPNSYEQYFGPGTRLTVT.

The J gene is TRBJ1-1, the V gene TRBV5-1; a weak D match, TRBD1 (5 bases). The germline V gene encodes CDR1 SGHRS and CDR2 YFSETQ. The length of the CDR3 is 11 residues. Trimming cost V 3 bases and J 10 bases, with 10 bases left between them. The CDR3 is CASSSRGRAFF. CDR3 coding DNA: TGCGCCAGCAGCTCACGGGGGAGAGCTTTCTTT.

J is TRBJ2-3 and V is TRBV7-9; 10 nucleotides agree with TRBD2. Germline assignment: CDR1 SEHNR and CDR2 FQNEAQ (reference sequence). The CDR3 totals 17 residues. The V gene end was trimmed by 2 bases and the J gene end by 2 bases; junction bases not matched to a gene: 7. CDR3 region: CASSLLRTSGNTDTQYF. CDR3 in DNA: TGTGCCAGCAGCTTATTACGGACTAGCGGAAACACAGATACGCAGTATTTT.

The gene calls are TRBV28 and TRBJ2-1; 9 bases map to TRBD1. The length of the CDR3 is 15 residues. Germline V gives CDR1 MDHEN, CDR2 SYDVKM. V was clipped by 4 bases and J by 4 bases; unmatched bases: 5. The CDR3 region has the DNA TGTGCCAGCAGTTCTGCGGGACAGGGATACAATGAGCAGTTCTTC. Amino acid sequence: CASSSAGQGYNEQFF.

In this sample, this clone turned up once. V and J are TRBV5-1 and TRBJ2-7; 8 nucleotides line up with TRBD2. V lost 7 bases to trimming and J lost 4 bases; unmatched junction nucleotides: 10. The CDR3 extends over 14 amino acids. CDR1 and CDR2 (germline): SGHRS, YFSETQ. CDR3 sequence (DNA): TGCGCCAGCTGCCCCGGGGGGGGTGGATACGAGCAGTACTTC. It encodes CASCPGGGGYEQYF.

There are a few counts of this clone. The rearrangement joins TRBV6-6 to TRBJ2-7; the D gene is possibly TRBD2 (5 bases). CDR3 length: 14 amino acids. CDR1 is MNHNY, CDR2 SVGAGI, per germline (reference sequence). V dropped 0 bases and J dropped 4 bases, with 10 bases sitting between them. This CDR3 reads CASSYSDEGYEQYF. The DNA of the CDR3 is TGTGCCAGCAGTTACTCGGATGAGGGATACGAGCAGTACTTC.

This chain joins TRBV4-2 and TRBJ2-2; a weak D match, TRBD2 (5 bases). This CDR3 comprises 16 residues. The V and J ends lost 0 bases and 5 bases respectively, with 13 bases between them. The germline gives CDR1 LGHNA, CDR2 YNFKEQ. The CDR3 protein is CASSQDKTRGTGELFF. The CDR3 nucleotides are TGTGCCAGCAGCCAAGATAAGACCCGGGGTACCGGGGAGCTGTTTTTT.

The chain carries TRBV7-8 and TRBJ1-1, with 9 nucleotides matching TRBD1. Germline V gene sequence: CDR1 SGHVS, CDR2 FQNEAQ. The V gene end was trimmed by 6 bases and the J gene end by 5 bases; junction bases not matched to a gene: 13. CDR3 length equals 16 residues. CDR3 sequence reads: CASSSRPGQGGTEAFF. The CDR3 region has the DNA TGTGCCAGCAGTTCAAGACCGGGACAGGGTGGTACTGAAGCTTTCTTT.

The chain has TRBV7-3 and TRBJ2-3; TRBD2 is a possible D gene (6 bases). The CDR3 covers 14 residues. Germline CDR1 reads SGHTA; CDR2 reads FQGTGA. V was shortened by 5 bases and J by 6 bases, with 15 bases between the two germline ends. The CDR3 nucleotides are TGTGCCAGCAGCCCCGGGACTCACTCGGATACGCAGTATTTT. The encoded protein is CASSPGTHSDTQYF.

This rearrangement joins TRBV7-2 to TRBJ2-3, with TRBD1 identical over 7 bases. Germline V gives CDR1 SGHTA, CDR2 FQGNSA. There are 13 residues in the CDR3. V gave up 5 bases and J gave up 8 bases; unmatched junction bases: 7. CDR3 DNA sequence: TGTGCCAGCAGCCCCCAGACAGGGAGTACGCAGTATTTT. Amino acids: CASSPQTGSTQYF.

The chain links TRBV2 to TRBJ2-7; tentative D call: TRBD1 (5 bases). CDR3 length: 11 residues. Per germline, CDR1 SNHLY and CDR2 FYNNEI. The germline V and J ends were trimmed by 6 bases and 3 bases, with 6 bases remaining between them. The CDR3 nucleotides are TGTGCCAGCAGACAGGTCTACGAGCAGTACTTC. It specifies CASRQVYEQYF.

The chain combines TRBV2 with TRBJ2-3, with 8 bases identical to TRBD2. V dropped 7 bases and J dropped 6; count of bases not matched to a gene: 15. Germline V gene sequence: CDR1 SNHLY, CDR2 FYNNEI. The CDR3 length is 16 residues. In nucleotides, the CDR3 is TGTGCCAGCAATACCGGACTAGCTTTAACAACGGATACGCAGTATTTT. Translated, it gives CASNTGLALTTDTQYF.